This record looks at one T cell receptor beta chain sequence and its context. Which antigen it targets is not known. After removal of 0 bases from V and 5 bases from J, the junction retains 10 bases not matched to a gene. Inclusive of the bounding cysteine and phenylalanine, the CDR3 is 17 residues long. Solely the CDR3 DNA is kept, with 51 bases framed from the first base. Taken from the germline V gene, the CDR1 and CDR2 loops are SGHRS and YFSETQ. The data derive from a study of cytomegalovirus exposure and HLA in healthy donors (TCRdb year 2017). A note on the overall study: An earlier analysis of several hundred of the donors reported approximately 300 Gb of sequence data and some 120 million unique TCR beta sequences from roughly 180 million T cells. A later analysis re-examined previously published TCR beta repertoires from roughly 650 donors and added high-resolution HLA genotyping to investigate patterns of TCR occurrence. Donor age, sex, ethnicity and CMV serostatus were compiled together with the repertoire data. Among the roughly 390 genotyped donors, around 81% belonged to the genetic ancestry cluster associated with self-reported Caucasian donors. A later genetic analysis took genome-wide SNP genotypes for about three fifths of the 666 donors and used that subset as a discovery cohort. In addition to the first cohort of 650 to 800 subjects, a separate validation cohort of around 110 different subjects was used. An earlier analysis of around 640 of the donors used high-throughput TCR beta sequencing to judge whether each TCR beta V gene segment behaved as functional or pseudogenic. To predict cytomegalovirus infection status, the study combined high-throughput TCR immunosequencing, statistical association of individual TCRs with disease status, and machine learning. The study was designed to test whether signatures of past pathogen exposure could be identified by cataloging public T cell receptors. On average, roughly 250,000 unique TCR beta nucleotide sequences were sequenced per donor among some 430 genotyped donors of the cohort, with roughly 18% of those sequences being non-productive. The number of donors typed differed by locus, with roughly 629-640 for A, B, C, DRB1 and DQB1, approximately 500 for DQA1, 600 to 610 for DPA1, and around 450 for DPB1. Using immunosequencing, the study profiled T cell repertoires from 550 to 750 subjects and related those repertoires to cytomegalovirus serostatus. All discovery cohort repertoires had been generated on a single sequencing platform. HLA typing covered class I and class II loci at four-digit resolution. Roughly 300 gigabases of sequencing data and 80 million or so unique TCR sequences were included in an early release covering 550 to 800 HLA-typed donors. Rather than drawing on any new phenotypic data, the later analysis identified candidate immune exposures from TCR beta sequences and the way those sequences occurred across donors. Roughly 5 DR-DQ haplotypes were handled as single units for association and clustering, since linkage in the cohort was strong.

Library construction relied on the immunoSEQ multiplex PCR assay. The multiplex PCR relied on a mix of 60 forward primers for TCR Vbeta segments and 13 reverse primers for TCR Jbeta segments. A multiplex PCR assay on genomic DNA amplified the CDR3 region of rearranged TCR beta genes. On the Illumina HiSeq System, the amplified TCR beta libraries were sequenced as 87-base-pair reads. Regarding the original processing steps: A later analysis tallied 75 million to 85 million unique TCR beta chains across the 666 repertoires, and some 10 million of those chains were shared by two or more donors. To remove PCR and sequencing errors, raw reads were error-corrected and collapsed into unique sequences using a nearest-neighbor algorithm that merged closely related sequences. V, D and J gene segments were assigned by aligning CDR3 sequences to IMGT reference sequences. For a sequence to be retained, a match of at least six nucleotides was required to both a V gene segment and a J gene segment. A rearrangement counted as productive if the CDR3 had no stop codons and remained in frame with V and J, and every other rearrangement counted as non-productive. Following IMGT convention, CDR3 was defined as the stretch from the second conserved V-encoded cysteine to the conserved J-encoded phenylalanine. In an earlier analysis of more than 550 of the donors, sequences lacking an unambiguous match to a single V gene segment were excluded. In an earlier analysis of approximately 550 of the donors, V segments were called functional above 56.7% productive rearrangements and were called segregating when the between-donor standard deviation exceeded 5%. A statistical classification framework was built to diagnose cytomegalovirus status from the catalog of TCR beta chain sequences. In a later analysis, TCR nucleotide sequences were compared against IMGT/GENE-DB human TR gene sequences so that V and J genes could be assigned. In a later analysis, CDR3 sequences and most-parsimonious VDJ recombination scenarios were assigned using the TCRdist pipeline. In a later analysis, every TCR beta chain was defined by the combination of its CDR3 amino acid sequence and its V-gene family, and reads without a unique V-gene family were dropped. A later analysis removed roughly 590 highly shared, low-generation-probability nucleotide sequences to deal with suspected cross-contamination and a sequencing artifact. In a later analysis, a clonal expansion index for each public chain was calculated from normalized within-repertoire ranks of inferred template counts. In a later analysis, generation probabilities were computed with a VDJ recombination model fitted to out-of-frame rearrangements, and the resulting probabilities were checked against IGoR. A later analysis scored TCR-TCR, TCR-HLA and TCR-CMV co-occurrence with hypergeometric tests, applying a repertoire-size bias correction to TCR pairs. To estimate false discovery rates, a later analysis permuted the HLA or CMV assignments 20 times. In a later analysis, co-occurring TCRs were grouped with DBSCAN, and TCRdist sequence similarity was added when clustering was performed within HLA-allele-positive subsets. For co-occurrence clustering, repertoires with fewer than 30,000 or more than 120,000 public chains were excluded, along with four to six repertoires with anomalous nucleotide sharing. TCRdb carries this immuneACCESS record with in-frame sequences only. Its versions omit some clonotypes, under half of them owing to an unresolved V gene in the studies checked, with the rest unexplained. Clone size and the V and J calls come from that table; the DNA yielded D and trimming. This sample's listing comprises tens of thousands of clones. The ten largest clonotypes hold about 25% of the sample.

The cohort comprised under 700 healthy bone marrow donors. Cohort members were all nominally healthy when sampled, although unrecorded immune exposures were likely present. The donor tested CMV seropositive and was one of the 289 seropositive cohort members. Each donor provided a peripheral blood sample, and peripheral blood mononuclear cells were used for TCR beta sequencing. Genomic DNA extraction from the blood cell samples was performed with the Qiagen DNeasy Blood Extraction Kit. Study-level results and caveats: At a false discovery rate of 0.05, a later analysis linked 16,951 TCR beta sequences to specific HLA alleles. A later analysis found that most CMV-associated TCR beta chains appeared HLA-restricted, with HLA associations seemingly driven largely by CMV exposure. The presence/absence analyses assumed that sequencing depth was roughly uniform across donors, and that assumption may not be true. A cluster of highly shared sequence variants was judged likely to represent a technical artifact of the sequencing pipeline. Compared with equally common non-associated chains, HLA-associated TCR beta chains in a later analysis were more clonally expanded and had lower generation probabilities. Assigning TCR associations to individual alleles was difficult when HLA alleles, especially DR and DQ, strongly co-occurred. In a later genetic analysis, fewer N-insertions in productive TCRs were reported among donors in an Asian-associated ancestry cluster than the approximately 710-donor mean. A further reported finding was that TCR beta sequences accurately predicted the HLA-A and HLA-B alleles for most subjects in the first cohort. CMV serostatus was the only immune exposure information available for the cohort. Linkage disequilibrium might explain the correlated functional status among segregating V segments, but an unknown experimental factor could not be excluded. In vitro tests confirmed that three of the cytomegalovirus-associated TCR beta chains recognize cytomegalovirus antigens. This cohort had only TCR beta chains sequenced, and the lack of alpha or paired-chain data limited which features could be detected. Broadly in line with IMGT annotations, most TCR beta V segments showed up in productive rearrangements about 87% or about 30% of the time in an earlier analysis of 450 to 600 of the donors. The 87-base-pair reads could not distinguish some IMGT-functional V segments, including TRBV6-2 and TRBV6-3, so those segments were excluded. Because some donors lacked HLA typing at each locus, the association tests relied only on the typed subset. An association between a missense DCLRE1C variant and V-gene and J-gene trimming of TCR beta chains was found in a later genetic analysis and replicated in an independent cohort. Approximately 16 rarely observed V segments, including chromosome 9 orphons, were excluded from the earlier analysis of several hundred of the donors because counts were too low. While some public TCRs were present in many individuals, most TCR sequences turned up only very rarely across donors. A later analysis reported that several top co-occurrence clusters appeared linked to parvovirus B19, influenza, CMV and Epstein-Barr virus. In a later analysis, TCR association rates were found to vary across HLA loci, with the most associated TCRs seen for DRB1 alleles and the fewest for HLA-C alleles. Cytomegalovirus status was reported to be diagnosed by the classifier with high specificity and sensitivity in both the original and validation cohorts. It was suggested by the authors that the approach could potentially be generalized to other disease states and immunological phenotypes. A total of some 180 TCR beta chains were listed by the study as associated with cytomegalovirus.

The rearranged chain carries TRBV5-1 and TRBJ2-5; 10 of the junction bases match TRBD2. The receptor's source is a man aged 35 to 55 in good health and CMV-seropositive. Sequenced input: PBMCs. In nucleotides, the sequence is TGCGCCAGCAGCTTGGTTCCTAGCGGGGGAGGGATGGAGACCCAGTACTTC. Its product reads: CASSLVPSGGGMETQYF.